This T cell receptor beta chain was obtained from a study of blood T cell repertoires in COVID-19. Across the whole study: Some COVID-19 samples were acute and others convalescent; all came from the United States, Italy and Spain.

The CDR3 has 14 amino acids. The germline gives CDR1 SQVTM, CDR2 ANQGSEA. The J segment lost 4 bases and the V segment lost 6 bases, leaving 9 bases of the junction unmatched. Recovered status applied to Cohort 3 donors who had two consecutive negative PCRs. It also applied to those with clearance or with symptom resolution. The repertoire was sequenced with immunoSEQ multiplex PCR; TCRdb's copy has only in-frame clones and lacks some. This table holds 150,000 to 190,000 clones, around 80% found once. The sample was PBMCs or T cells enriched from blood (not recorded which). The rearrangement links TRBV29-1 to TRBJ1-2, with 9 bases fitting TRBD1. The sequence derives from a man between 50 and 59 years old who had recovered from COVID-19. This chain's CDR3 is CSVARQGDFYGYTF. The CDR3 bases are TGCAGCGTGGCCAGACAGGGGGATTTCTATGGCTACACCTTC.